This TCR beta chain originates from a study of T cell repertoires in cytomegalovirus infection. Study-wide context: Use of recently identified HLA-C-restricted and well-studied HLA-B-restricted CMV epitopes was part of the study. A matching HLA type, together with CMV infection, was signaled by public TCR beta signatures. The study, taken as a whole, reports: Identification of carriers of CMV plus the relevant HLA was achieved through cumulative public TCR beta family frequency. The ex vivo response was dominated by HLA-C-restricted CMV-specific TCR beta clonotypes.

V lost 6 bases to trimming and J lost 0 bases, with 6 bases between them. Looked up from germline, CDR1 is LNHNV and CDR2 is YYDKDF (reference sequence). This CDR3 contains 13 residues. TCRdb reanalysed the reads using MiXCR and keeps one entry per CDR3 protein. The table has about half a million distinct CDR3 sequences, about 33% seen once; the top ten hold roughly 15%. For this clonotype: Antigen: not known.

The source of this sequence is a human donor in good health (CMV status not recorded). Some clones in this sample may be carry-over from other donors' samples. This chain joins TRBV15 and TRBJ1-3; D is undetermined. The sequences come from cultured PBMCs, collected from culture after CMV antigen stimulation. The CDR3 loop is CATRGHSGNTIYF. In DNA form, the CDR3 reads TGTGCCACCAGAGGCCACTCTGGAAACACCATATATTTT. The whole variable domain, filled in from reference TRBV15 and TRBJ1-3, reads DAMVIQNPRYQVTQFGKPVTLSCSQTLNHNVMYWYQQKSSQAPKLLFHYYDKDFNNEADTPDNFQSRRPNTSFCFLDIRSPGLGDTAMYLCATRGHSGNTIYFGEGSWLTVV.